A single sample gave rise to the 27 T cell receptor beta chains below, sequenced in a study of blood T cell repertoires in COVID-19. Sequencing was performed with immunoSEQ multiplex PCR; in TCRdb, only in-frame clones are kept and a portion is missing. The table records roughly 220,000 clones, 86% of them present only once. The specimen was PBMCs or T cells enriched from blood (not recorded which). All receptors come from a woman aged 40 to 50 with acute COVID-19.

The chain employs TRBV2 and TRBJ1-4; tentative D call: TRBD1 (6 bases). Germline values: CDR1 SNHLY, CDR2 FYNNEI. Trimming removed 5 bases from V and 5 bases from J, with 15 bases in between. CDR3 length: 15 amino acids. The CDR3 DNA sequence: TGTGCCAGCAGTACACAGGGACCGCGGAATGAAAAACTGTTTTTT. Amino acids: CASSTQGPRNEKLFF.

This sequence joins TRBV19 and TRBJ1-6, with 7 bases that match TRBD1. With 9 bases clipped from V and 10 bases from J, the junction kept 9 bases outside the gene matches. This CDR3 is 13 amino acids long. Germline values: CDR1 LNHDA, CDR2 SQIVND (reference sequence). CDR3: CASGTAKGSPLHF. DNA of the CDR3: TGTGCCAGCGGGACAGCCAAGGGGTCACCCCTCCACTTT.

The chain is built from TRBV25-1 and TRBJ1-1; D gene unclear. Trimming removed 3 bases from V and 6 bases from J, with 11 bases in between. This CDR3 has 13 residues. Germline V gene data show CDR1 as MGHDK and CDR2 as SYGVNS. The CDR3 bases are TGTGCCAGCAGTGAGGCAGTAGGAGCTGAAGCTTTCTTT. This translates into CASSEAVGAEAFF.

A word on this clone: Distinct nucleotide sequences in the sample also encode this CDR3. The chain is built from TRBV2 and TRBJ1-2, with D perhaps TRBD1 (6 bases). V was pared by 3 bases and J by 5 bases, with 10 bases between. The CDR3 runs to 13 residues. The germline V gene encodes CDR1 SNHLY and CDR2 FYNNEI. As DNA, the CDR3 is TGTGCCAGCAGTGAGGACAGTACTTATGGCTACACCTTC. It is translated as CASSEDSTYGYTF.

This chain uses TRBV10-3 with TRBJ1-5, with 10 positions matching TRBD1. The V segment lost 7 bases and the J segment 3 bases; nucleotides outside the gene matches: 3. The germline V gene encodes CDR1 ENHRY and CDR2 SYGVKD. The CDR3 is made up of 14 amino acids. CDR3 sequence reads: CAIKGTGDNQPQHF. The CDR3 nucleotides read TGTGCCATCAAAGGGACAGGGGACAATCAGCCCCAGCATTTT.

V gene TRBV9 combines with J gene TRBJ2-5, with a tentative D call TRBD2 (6 bases). The germline gives CDR1 SGDLS, CDR2 YYNGEE. This CDR3 comprises 14 residues. Trimming took off 2 bases at V and 4 bases at J, with 12 bases between the two ends. The CDR3 protein is CASSVGGIGETQYF. The CDR3 nucleotides are TGTGCCAGCAGCGTTGGAGGGATTGGAGAGACCCAGTACTTC.

This clone appeared a few times. The rearrangement uses TRBV3-1 (or the pseudogene TRBV3-2) and TRBJ2-2, with a weak D call TRBD2 (6 bases). CDR1 and CDR2 (germline): LGHDT, YNNKEL (reference sequence). The V end lost 0 bases, the J end lost 11 bases, and 13 bases lay between the germline ends. The CDR3 is made up of 14 amino acids. The CDR3 is CASSQDLRGPELFF. Here the CDR3 DNA reads TGTGCCAGCAGCCAAGATCTGCGGGGCCCCGAGCTGTTTTTT.

This clone was observed a handful of times. This chain uses TRBV12-3 or TRBV12-4 with TRBJ2-5, with D unresolved. This CDR3 region has 11 residues. With 6 bases removed from V and 4 bases from J, the gap between germline ends came to 6 bases. The chain's CDR3 is CASSRTETQYF. In DNA form, the CDR3 reads TGTGCCAGCAGCAGAACAGAGACCCAGTACTTC.

The V and J genes are TRBV29-1 and TRBJ1-2; no firm D call. Germline-derived CDR1 and CDR2 are SQVTM and ANQGSEA. V shed 2 bases and J shed 8 bases, with 15 bases lying between them. The CDR3 spans 13 residues. CDR3 loop: CSVESGLREGYTF. CDR3 DNA: TGCAGCGTTGAAAGCGGGCTGAGAGAGGGCTACACCTTC.

The chain links TRBV7-9 to TRBJ2-1; D gene uncertain. CDR1 SEHNR and CDR2 FQNEAQ come from the germline V gene (reference sequence). This CDR3 spans 12 amino acids. V lost 6 bases and J lost 7, with 10 bases in between. The CDR3 DNA reads as TGTGCCAGCAGAACAGACGAAAATGAGCAGTTCTTC. Its translation: CASRTDENEQFF.

The V call is TRBV7-9, the J call TRBJ1-3; D call uncertain. The ends were cut back, 1 base at V and 2 bases at J, with 6 bases in the middle. This CDR3 is built from 14 residues. Germline CDR1 and CDR2: SEHNR and FQNEAQ (reference sequence). The CDR3 here is CASSLDTPGNTIYF. The DNA for the CDR3 is TGTGCCAGCAGCTTAGATACTCCTGGAAACACCATATATTTT.

The V gene is TRBV7-3, the J gene TRBJ2-3; 9 bases match TRBD1. Germline lookup yields CDR1 SGHTA and CDR2 FQGTGA. Trimming took 5 bases from V and 4 from J; bases not matched to a gene: 7. The CDR3 sequence is 15 residues long. The CDR3 DNA sequence: TGTGCCAGCAGCCCCGGGACAGGGAGAGCAGATACGCAGTATTTT. Amino acid sequence: CASSPGTGRADTQYF.

This clone was observed at least ten times. V and J are TRBV6-6 and TRBJ2-3; 8 bases are a match to TRBD1. V trimming: 5 bases; J trimming: 3 bases; junction bases outside the gene matches: 13. Looked up from germline, CDR1 is MNHNY and CDR2 is SVGAGI (reference sequence). This CDR3 has 17 residues. The CDR3 region is CASSPARGQGGTDTQYF. CDR3 DNA sequence: TGTGCCAGCAGTCCCGCCCGTGGACAGGGCGGTACAGATACGCAGTATTTT.

This chain joins TRBV7-3 and TRBJ2-5, with 7 nucleotides matching TRBD1. The CDR3 contains 15 residues. Trimming at V came to 4 bases and at J to 5 bases, leaving 10 bases not matched to a gene. The germline V gene encodes CDR1 SGHTA and CDR2 FQGTGA. The CDR3 DNA sequence: TGTGCCAGCAGCTCTGGCAGGGGGTCGGGTGAGACCCAGTACTTC. Amino acid sequence: CASSSGRGSGETQYF.

The chain employs TRBV15 and TRBJ2-2; no definite D call. V was trimmed by 5 bases and J by 0 bases, leaving 22 bases between them. The CDR3 has 19 amino acids. The germline CDR1 and CDR2 sequences are LNHNV and YYDKDF (reference sequence). The CDR3 spells CATSSPPGHLASNTGELFF. The DNA for the CDR3 is TGTGCCACCAGCTCCCCCCCAGGTCACTTGGCCTCGAACACCGGGGAGCTGTTTTTT.

This rearrangement joins TRBV4-3 to TRBJ2-5, with 7 bases identical to TRBD1. CDR3 size: 16 residues. The V and J ends lost 1 base and 5 bases, in that order; junction bases with no gene match: 10. The germline V gene encodes CDR1 LGHNA and CDR2 YSLEER. This CDR3 reads CASSQVGDRERETQYF. CDR3 sequence (DNA): TGCGCCAGCAGCCAAGTGGGAGACAGGGAGAGGGAGACCCAGTACTTC.

J is TRBJ2-6 and V is TRBV2, with D unresolved. V lost 2 bases, J lost 8 bases, and 22 bases lay in between. The CDR3 runs 18 residues. Germline V gene sequence: CDR1 SNHLY, CDR2 FYNNEI. The CDR3 nucleotides are TGTGCCAGCAGTGAAATTTCGTTGGCTCTCTCTGTGTCCAACGTCCTGACTTTC. Translation gives CASSEISLALSVSNVLTF. Combining the CDR3 with reference TRBV2 and TRBJ2-6 gives the whole variable domain EPEVTQTPSHQVTQMGQEVILRCVPISNHLYFYWYRQILGQKVEFLVSFYNNEISEKSEIFDDQFSVERPDGSNFTLKIRSTKLEDSAMYFCASSEISLALSVSNVLTFGAGSRLTVL.

The chain couples TRBV6-1 to TRBJ2-6; D is possibly TRBD1 (5 bases). V was trimmed by 4 bases and J by 1 base, leaving 14 bases between them. The CDR3 spans 17 residues. The germline gives CDR1 MNHNS, CDR2 SASEGT. In DNA form, the CDR3 reads TGTGCCAGCAGTGGGACAAGGGGTGGTTCTGGGGCCAACGTCCTGACTTTC. Encoded protein: CASSGTRGGSGANVLTF.

The genes are TRBV14 and TRBJ1-3, with D unclear. Per the germline V gene, CDR1 is SGHDN and CDR2 is FVKESK. There are 16 residues in the CDR3. Trimming shortened V by 4 bases and J by 0 bases, and 13 bases separated the two germline ends. CDR3 DNA: TGTGCCAGCAGCCGAAGTCAGTCCTTCTCTGGAAACACCATATATTTT. Translating it yields CASSRSQSFSGNTIYF.

The rearrangement joins TRBV2 to TRBJ1-5; D is uncertain. V shed 6 bases and J shed 0 bases, with 12 bases lying between them. This CDR3 comprises 15 residues. CDR1 and CDR2 from the germline V gene are SNHLY and FYNNEI. CDR3 sequence (DNA): TGTGCCAGCAGGGACTCGGATTATAGCAATCAGCCCCAGCATTTT. Encoded protein: CASRDSDYSNQPQHF.

The chain recombines TRBV6-5 with TRBJ1-6; 9 nucleotides align to TRBD1. The CDR3 covers 14 residues. Germline values: CDR1 MNHEY, CDR2 SVGAGI. The V gene end was trimmed by 6 bases and the J gene end by 10 bases; junction bases not matched to a gene: 7. The CDR3 DNA is TGTGCCAGCAGCCTACAGGGGGCAGCGTCACCCCTCCACTTT. Protein: CASSLQGAASPLHF.

The CDR3 region has the DNA TGTGCCAGTAGTCCCGGGATTGGGGAAAAACTGTTTTTT. Residues: CASSPGIGEKLFF. This chain links TRBV19 with TRBJ1-4; D not resolved. Germline V gives CDR1 LNHDA, CDR2 SQIVND (reference sequence). The CDR3 contains 13 residues. Trimming stripped 5 bases from V and 8 bases from J, with 12 bases between.

V is TRBV13 and J is TRBJ1-5, with D tentatively TRBD1 (6 bases). Germline V lookup: CDR1 PRHDT, CDR2 FYEKMQ (reference sequence). Trimming left V 5 bases short and J 11 bases short, with 25 bases between. CDR3 length: 16 amino acids. The CDR3 is CASSAGGRRGSESQHF. CDR3 in DNA: TGTGCCAGCAGCGCGGGGGGCCGAAGGGGCTCCGAGTCCCAGCATTTT.

This chain joins TRBV7-3 and TRBJ2-1, with 10 nucleotides matching TRBD2. The V gene's germline CDR1 is SGHTA and CDR2 FQGTGA. The trim removed 1 base at V and 4 bases at J, leaving 1 base unmatched. The CDR3 extends over 15 amino acids. The CDR3 loop reads CASSLIAGGYNEQFF. CDR3 nucleotide sequence: TGTGCCAGCAGCTTAATAGCGGGGGGATACAATGAGCAGTTCTTC.

The chain carries TRBV19 and TRBJ2-3; 8 positions match TRBD2. CDR3 length: 16 residues. Germline-derived CDR1 and CDR2 are LNHDA and SQIVND (reference sequence). V trimming: 1 base; J trimming: 3 bases; junction bases outside the gene matches: 6. Here the CDR3 DNA reads TGTGCCAGTAGTATAGTAAGCGGGGGCAGAACAGATACGCAGTATTTT. This translates into CASSIVSGGRTDTQYF.

This clone was observed once. This chain links TRBV11-2 with TRBJ1-5, with 7 bases aligning to TRBD1. Germline CDR1 reads SGHAT; CDR2 reads FQNNGV. Losses at the gene ends were 6 bases for V and 4 bases for J; bases not matched to a gene: 9. The CDR3 is 15 amino acids. The CDR3 loop is CASSTGTATNQPQHF. The CDR3 coding sequence is TGTGCCAGCAGTACAGGGACAGCAACAAATCAGCCCCAGCATTTT.

The rearrangement links TRBV5-1 to TRBJ2-1; 8 bases agree with TRBD1. This CDR3 region has 15 residues. Trimming removed 4 bases from V and 5 bases from J; junction bases left unmatched: 8. From germline, CDR1 is SGHRS and CDR2 YFSETQ. The CDR3 here is CASSRGGQGNNEQFF. The DNA of the CDR3 is TGCGCCAGCAGCCGAGGCGGACAGGGCAACAATGAGCAGTTCTTC. Looking up the rest from reference TRBV5-1 and TRBJ2-1 gives the full variable domain: KAGVTQTPRYLIKTRGQQVTLSCSPISGHRSVSWYQQTPGQGLQFLFEYFSETQRNKGNFPGRFSGRQFSNSRSEMNVSTLELGDSALYLCASSRGGQGNNEQFFGPGTRLTVL.